This T cell receptor (beta chain) was identified in a study of T cell responses to AZD1222 COVID-19 vaccine. This table comes from immunoSEQ multiplex PCR, and its TCRdb copy is limited to in-frame clones, with some not included. This table has about 160,000 clones, about 91% appearing once. A remark on this clone: The target antigen is unknown.

Trimming shortened V by 0 bases and J by 4 bases, and 5 bases separated the two germline ends. CDR3 length: 13 amino acids. Per germline, CDR1 SGDLS and CDR2 YYNGEE. Study results and limitations: A mostly white British donor set with more females was recruited, and clonal diversity was possibly underestimated.

The source material was peripheral blood, sampled on day 0 of MenACWY control vaccination. The clonotype was recovered from an adult in good health. The chain couples TRBV9 to TRBJ1-3; no firm D call. The CDR3 nucleotides read TGTGCCAGCAGCGTAGATGAAGGAAACACCATATATTTT. Translation gives CASSVDEGNTIYF.